Shown below are 6 T cell receptor beta chains from a single sample sequenced in a study of beta chain features in type 1 diabetes. Study results and caveats: TCRB CDR3s were moderately but significantly shorter in Type 1 diabetes patients in all four CD4+ subsets.

The antigens for these receptors are not known. Sequenced material consisted of expressed TCRB transcripts (all of the isolated RNA was reverse transcribed). The data were produced by immunoSEQ multiplex PCR, yet TCRdb's version contains in-frame clones alone and is incomplete. The sample carries a few hundred thousand clones, roughly 13% recorded once. The source material was naive CD4+ T cells from blood. These receptors originate from a man aged 30-40 years with type 1 diabetes.

V usage is TRBV4-3 and J usage is TRBJ2-2; TRBD1 aligns across 7 bases. The CDR3 has 15 amino acids. The trim removed 4 bases at V and 1 base at J, leaving 3 bases unmatched. CDR1 LGHNA and CDR2 YSLEER come from the germline V gene. The CDR3: CASSLNRGNTGELFF. DNA for the CDR3: TGCGCCAGCAGCCTAAACAGGGGGAACACCGGGGAGCTGTTTTTT.

The chain is built from TRBV2 and TRBJ2-1; 7 nucleotides align to TRBD1. CDR1 is SNHLY and CDR2 is FYNNEI in the germline V gene. Trimming at V came to 4 bases and at J to 10 bases, leaving 7 bases not matched to a gene. The CDR3 consists of 13 residues. CDR3 protein: CASSVTGDIEQFF. The CDR3 DNA is TGTGCCAGCAGTGTAACAGGGGACATAGAGCAGTTCTTC.

The J gene is TRBJ2-5, the V gene TRBV7-3; no definite D call. V was cut by 4 bases and J by 5 bases, with 11 bases left in between. The CDR3 runs to 13 residues. Germline values: CDR1 SGHTA, CDR2 FQGTGA. For the CDR3, the DNA is TGTGCCAGCAGCTCTCTAGTAGGCGAGACCCAGTACTTC. It codes for CASSSLVGETQYF.

Only a few counts were recorded for this clone. J is TRBJ2-7 and V is TRBV2; D is unclear. The CDR3 contains 14 residues. Trimming took off 1 base at V and 2 bases at J, with 9 bases between the two ends. CDR1 is SNHLY and CDR2 is FYNNEI in the germline V gene. The CDR3 sequence: CASSEGSYTYEQYF. DNA of the CDR3: TGTGCCAGCAGTGAAGGGTCATACACCTACGAGCAGTACTTC.

The V call is TRBV20-1, the J call TRBJ2-7, with TRBD1 as a possible D gene (6 bases). Looked up from germline, CDR1 is DFQATT and CDR2 is SNEGSKA (reference sequence). The ends were cut back, 6 bases at V and 5 bases at J, with 8 bases in the middle. The CDR3 covers 10 residues. The CDR3 DNA is TGCAGTGCGGGGGCCCACGAGCAGTACTTC. This gives the protein CSAGAHEQYF.

This clone was recorded a few times. This chain connects TRBV18 to TRBJ1-1; D gene unclear. This CDR3 has 13 amino acids. The germline V gene encodes CDR1 KGHSH and CDR2 LQKENI. V gave up 4 bases and J gave up 0 bases, with 6 bases separating them. The CDR3 spells CASSQQLNTEAFF. The CDR3 bases are TGTGCCAGCTCACAGCAATTGAACACTGAAGCTTTCTTT.